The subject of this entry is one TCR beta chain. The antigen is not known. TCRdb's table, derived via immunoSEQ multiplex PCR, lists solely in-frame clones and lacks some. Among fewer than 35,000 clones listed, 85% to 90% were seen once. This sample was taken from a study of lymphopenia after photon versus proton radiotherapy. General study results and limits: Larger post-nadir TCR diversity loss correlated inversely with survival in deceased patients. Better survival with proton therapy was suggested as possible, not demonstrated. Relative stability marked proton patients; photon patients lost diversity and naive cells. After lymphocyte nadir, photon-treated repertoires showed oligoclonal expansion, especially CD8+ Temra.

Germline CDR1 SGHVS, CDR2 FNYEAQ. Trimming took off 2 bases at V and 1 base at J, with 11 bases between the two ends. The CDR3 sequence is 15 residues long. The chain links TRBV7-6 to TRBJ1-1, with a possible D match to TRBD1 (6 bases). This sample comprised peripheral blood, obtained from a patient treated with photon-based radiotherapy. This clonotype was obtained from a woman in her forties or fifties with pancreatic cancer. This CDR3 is CASSLRGAGNTEAFF. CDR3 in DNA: TGTGCCAGCAGCTTAAGGGGGGCAGGGAACACTGAAGCTTTCTTT.